The entry that follows covers one T cell receptor (beta chain) sequence. No antigen is known for it. This sample was included in a study of identical twins. There are 15 residues in the CDR3. With 4 bases clipped from V and 5 bases from J, the junction kept 0 bases outside the gene matches. Germline values: CDR1 MNHEY, CDR2 SMNVEV (reference sequence). A template switching step contributed a universal primer site, while unique molecular identifiers were present in the cDNA. TCRdb recomputed calls from the 5' RACE reads with MiXCR, one row per CDR3 protein. The table shows 1.5 million or so distinct CDR3 sequences, with roughly 35% occurring only once. Study-level results: It was out-of-frame TCR alpha sharing in monozygotic twins that models underestimated. A partial confounding effect on zero-insertion analyses could come from invariant MAIT and iNKT cells. Out-of-frame alpha sequences shared between twins exhibited an excess of low generation probability.

The chain couples TRBV27 to TRBJ1-6; 12 bases line up with TRBD1. The source material was cord blood. The clonotype originates from a newborn girl in good health. The CDR3 loop is CASSWDRGHNSPLHF. For the CDR3, the DNA is TGTGCCAGCAGTTGGGACAGGGGGCATAATTCACCCCTCCACTTT.